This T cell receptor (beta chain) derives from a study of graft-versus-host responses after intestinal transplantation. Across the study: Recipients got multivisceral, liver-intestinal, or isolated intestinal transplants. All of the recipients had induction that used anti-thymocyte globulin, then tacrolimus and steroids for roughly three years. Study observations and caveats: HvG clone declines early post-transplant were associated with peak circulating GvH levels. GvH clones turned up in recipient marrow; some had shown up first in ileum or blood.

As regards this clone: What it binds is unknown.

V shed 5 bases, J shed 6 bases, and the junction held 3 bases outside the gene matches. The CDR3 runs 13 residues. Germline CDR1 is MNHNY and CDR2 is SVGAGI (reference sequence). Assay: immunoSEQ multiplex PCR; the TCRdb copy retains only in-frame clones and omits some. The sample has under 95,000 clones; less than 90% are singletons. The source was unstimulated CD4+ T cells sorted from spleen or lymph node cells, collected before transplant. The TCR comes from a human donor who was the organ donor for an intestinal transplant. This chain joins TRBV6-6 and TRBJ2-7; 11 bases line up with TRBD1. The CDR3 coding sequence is TGTGCCAGCAGTCGGGACAGGGGGGCCGAGCAGTACTTC. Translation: CASSRDRGAEQYF.